The rows below give T cell receptor beta chains drawn from one sample of a study of prognosis after radiotherapy for stage I lung cancer. TCRdb reanalysed the multiplex PCR reads using MiXCR and keeps one entry per CDR3 protein. The sample holds about 12,000 distinct CDR3 sequences, around half seen once. The sample consisted of PBMCs, taken before or after stereotactic body radiation therapy (not recorded which). These receptors all come from a donor at least 50 years old with non-small cell lung cancer. CDR3s include the opening cysteine and the closing phenylalanine or tryptophan. A D gene is named only where the DNA matches it firmly. For some rows the clone size is stated as once, few or many, or as a class when expanded; others skip it.

>.|.|TRBJ1-3|TRBV3-1
CASSQRDGGNTIYF
TGTGCCAGCAGCCAAAGGGATGGGGGAAACACCATATATTTT
>medium-sized|TRBD2|TRBJ2-3|TRBV10-3
CAISESGREGDTQYF
TGTGCCATCAGTGAGTCGGGGCGGGAGGGAGATACGCAGTATTTT
>once|.|TRBJ1-6|TRBV6-1
CASNAGESPLHF
TGTGCCAGCAACGCAGGGGAATCACCCCTCCACTTT
>medium-sized|.|TRBJ1-2|TRBV7-6
CASSLESQSYYGYTF
TGTGCCAGCAGCTTAGAGTCCCAGTCTTACTATGGCTACACCTTC
>.|.|TRBJ1-2|TRBV7-2
CASSLGGGGRIYGYTF
TGTGCCAGCAGCTTAGGGGGCGGGGGGCGGATCTATGGCTACACCTTC
>.|.|TRBJ1-5|TRBV6-2/TRBV6-3
CASIPGHEVGQPQHF
TGTGCCAGCATCCCGGGACATGAGGTGGGTCAGCCCCAGCATTTT
>many|.|TRBJ1-5|TRBV20-1
CSAILGGGGQPQHF
TGCAGTGCCATCCTGGGGGGGGGCGGGCAGCCCCAGCATTTT
>medium-sized|TRBD1|TRBJ2-1|TRBV11-2
CASSSYTGAILRSYNEQFF
TGTGCCAGCAGCTCATACACAGGGGCAATTCTTCGGTCCTACAATGAGCAGTTCTTC
>.|.|TRBJ1-1|TRBV6-2/TRBV6-3
CASRAQGLTEAFF
TGTGCCAGCAGGGCACAGGGTCTCACTGAAGCTTTCTTT
>medium-sized|.|TRBJ2-7|TRBV5-5
CASSLVRQGYEQYF
TGTGCCAGCAGCTTGGTTCGGCAGGGATACGAGCAGTACTTC
>.|TRBD1|TRBJ2-1|TRBV20-1
CSARLGDRVLVNEQFF
TGCAGTGCTAGGTTGGGGGACAGGGTGTTGGTCAATGAGCAGTTCTTC
>.|.|TRBJ2-1|TRBV6-1
CASSMDSNEQFF
TGTGCCAGCAGTATGGACAGTAATGAGCAGTTCTTC
>.|.|TRBJ1-6|TRBV7-8
CASSGRRVADSPLHF
TGTGCCAGCAGCGGCCGTAGGGTGGCGGATTCACCCCTCCACTTT
>many|.|TRBJ1-2|TRBV9
CASSAPGTLNYGYTF
TGTGCCAGCAGTGCTCCCGGGACACTTAACTATGGCTACACCTTC
>medium-sized|.|TRBJ2-6|TRBV6-1
CASRTRYSGANVLTF
TGTGCCAGCAGGACTCGTTACTCTGGGGCCAACGTCCTGACTTTC
>medium-sized|TRBD2|TRBJ2-2|TRBV7-9
CASSSQLGSGRATGELFF
TGTGCCAGCAGCTCCCAACTTGGGAGCGGGAGGGCCACCGGGGAGCTGTTTTTT
>.|.|TRBJ2-5|TRBV6-9
CASSLRRQSQETQYF
TGTGCCAGCAGTTTACGCCGACAGAGCCAAGAGACCCAGTACTTC
>.|TRBD1|TRBJ1-6|TRBV3-1
CASSQEVGQVPLHF
TGTGCCAGCAGCCAAGAAGTAGGACAGGTGCCCCTCCACTTT
>few|.|TRBJ2-1|TRBV28
CASTGNYNEQFF
TGTGCCAGCACCGGGAATTACAATGAGCAGTTCTTC
>many|TRBD1|TRBJ2-4|TRBV6-2/TRBV6-3
CASSSQGQGSNIQYF
TGTGCCAGCAGTTCCCAGGGACAGGGGTCGAACATTCAGTACTTC
>many|.|TRBJ1-1|TRBV5-1
CASSLEGRMAFF
TGCGCCAGCAGCTTGGAAGGCAGAATGGCTTTCTTT
>medium-sized|.|TRBJ2-7|TRBV11-1
CASSSTDGPAYEQYF
TGTGCCAGCAGCTCCACGGACGGGCCTGCCTACGAGCAGTACTTC
>medium-sized|.|TRBJ2-7|TRBV4-2
CASSQGVEDRTHEQYF
TGTGCCAGCAGCCAAGGTGTCGAGGACAGAACCCACGAGCAGTACTTC
>medium-sized|.|TRBJ2-1|TRBV11-2
CASSTSTWGNEQFF
TGTGCCAGCAGCACTAGTACTTGGGGCAATGAGCAGTTCTTC
>.|.|TRBJ2-3|TRBV12-3/TRBV12-4
CASSLGTTTYTQYF
TGTGCCAGCAGTTTAGGGACTACCACATATACTCAGTATTTT
>many|.|TRBJ1-1|TRBV28
CASSLVGGHTEAFF
TGTGCCAGCAGTTTGGTGGGGGGGCACACTGAAGCTTTCTTT
>many|.|TRBJ2-7|TRBV28
CASSAQPNSYEQYF
TGTGCCAGCAGTGCCCAACCGAACTCCTACGAGCAGTACTTC
>medium-sized|.|TRBJ1-6|TRBV30
CAWSETDNSPLHF
TGTGCCTGGAGCGAGACAGATAATTCACCCCTCCACTTT
>.|TRBD2|TRBJ2-3|TRBV6-4
CASSLKRGGGTDTQYF
TGTGCCAGCAGCTTAAAGCGGGGGGGCGGGACAGATACGCAGTATTTT
>medium-sized|.|TRBJ1-1|TRBV20-1
CSGREGETEAFF
TGCAGTGGACGGGAGGGAGAGACTGAAGCTTTCTTT
>.|.|TRBJ2-7|TRBV5-1
CASGLVVAVDIEQYF
TGCGCCAGCGGCTTGGTAGTAGCGGTAGACATCGAGCAGTACTTC
>once|.|TRBJ2-7|TRBV7-2
CASSWGWGTYEQYF
TGTGCCAGCAGCTGGGGATGGGGGACCTACGAGCAGTACTTC
>many|TRBD2|TRBJ2-3|TRBV5-1
CASSLGTSGRSDTQYF
TGCGCCAGCAGCTTGGGGACTAGCGGGAGATCAGATACGCAGTATTTT
>medium-sized|.|TRBJ2-6|TRBV6-5
CASSYGANVLTF
TGTGCCAGCAGTTACGGGGCCAACGTCCTGACTTTC
>many|TRBD2|TRBJ2-7|TRBV20-1
CSARKSSGRSGSYEQYF
TGCAGTGCTAGGAAGTCTAGCGGGAGGTCGGGCTCCTACGAGCAGTACTTC
>medium-sized|.|TRBJ2-3|TRBV20-1
CSARASVGTDTQYF
TGCAGTGCTAGAGCTAGCGTAGGCACAGATACGCAGTATTTT
>.|TRBD1|TRBJ1-2|TRBV24-1
CAIIRTGLNYGYTF
TGTGCCATCATACGGACAGGGCTGAACTATGGCTACACCTTC
>medium-sized|TRBD2|TRBJ2-7|TRBV6-1
CAISTGLAKYEQYF
TGTGCCATCTCAACTGGACTAGCGAAATACGAGCAGTACTTC
>.|.|TRBJ1-5|TRBV27
CVSSRDSNQSQHF
TGTGTCAGCAGCCGGGATAGCAATCAGTCCCAGCATTTT
>.|.|TRBJ1-5|TRBV10-2
CASSTGQGQPQHF
TGCGCCAGCAGTACAGGGCAGGGCCAGCCCCAGCATTTT
>.|TRBD2|TRBJ2-7|TRBV6-2/TRBV6-3
CASSERGLAGVRYEQYF
TGTGCCAGCAGTGAAAGGGGACTAGCGGGAGTGAGATACGAGCAGTACTTC
>.|TRBD1|TRBJ1-2|TRBV28
CASSPSGQGFGYTF
TGTGCCAGCAGCCCTAGTGGACAGGGGTTTGGCTACACCTTC
>medium-sized|TRBD1|TRBJ1-6|TRBV27
CASGRQGNSPLHF
TGTGCCAGCGGAAGACAGGGAAATTCACCCCTCCACTTT
>many|.|TRBJ2-1|TRBV19
CASTGTLYNEQFF
TGTGCCAGCACCGGGACTCTCTACAATGAGCAGTTCTTC
>medium-sized|.|TRBJ2-1|TRBV7-9
CAYRTDRRQSYNEQFF
TGTGCTTACCGGACCGACCGCAGGCAGTCCTACAATGAGCAGTTCTTC
>.|.|TRBJ2-7|TRBV18
CASPNSYEQYF
TGTGCCAGCCCGAACTCCTACGAGCAGTACTTC
>.|.|TRBJ1-5|TRBV6-1
CASETSNQPQHF
TGTGCCAGCGAGACTAGCAATCAGCCCCAGCATTTT
>.|.|TRBJ1-1|TRBV6-1
CASVWGANTEAFF
TGTGCCAGCGTCTGGGGTGCGAACACTGAAGCTTTCTTT
>.|.|TRBJ2-7|TRBV3-1
CASTLVGPYEQYF
TGTGCCAGCACCCTCGTGGGACCCTACGAGCAGTACTTC
>many|.|TRBJ2-1|TRBV25-1
CASSVAGSYNEQFF
TGTGCCAGCAGTGTCGCTGGCTCCTACAATGAGCAGTTCTTC